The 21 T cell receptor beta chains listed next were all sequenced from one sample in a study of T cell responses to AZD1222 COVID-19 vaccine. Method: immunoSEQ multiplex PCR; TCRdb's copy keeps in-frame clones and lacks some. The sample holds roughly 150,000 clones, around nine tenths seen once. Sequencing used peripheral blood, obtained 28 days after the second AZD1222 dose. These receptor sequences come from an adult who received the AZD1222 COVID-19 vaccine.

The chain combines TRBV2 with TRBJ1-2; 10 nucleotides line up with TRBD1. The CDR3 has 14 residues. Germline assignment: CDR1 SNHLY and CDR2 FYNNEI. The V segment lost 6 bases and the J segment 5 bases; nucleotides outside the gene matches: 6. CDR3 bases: TGTGCCAGCAGATACCGGGACAGGGGTTATGGCTACACCTTC. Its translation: CASRYRDRGYGYTF.

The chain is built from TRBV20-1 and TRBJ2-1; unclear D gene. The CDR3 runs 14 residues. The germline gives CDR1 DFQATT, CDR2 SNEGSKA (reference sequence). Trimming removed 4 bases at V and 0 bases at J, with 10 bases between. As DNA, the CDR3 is TGCAGTGCTACTGACTTCCCCTCCTACAATGAGCAGTTCTTC. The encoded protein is CSATDFPSYNEQFF.

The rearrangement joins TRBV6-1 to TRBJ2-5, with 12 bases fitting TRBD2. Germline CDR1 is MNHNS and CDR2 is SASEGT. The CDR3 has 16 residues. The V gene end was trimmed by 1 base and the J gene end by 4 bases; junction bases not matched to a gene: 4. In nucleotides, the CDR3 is TGTGCCAGCAGTGAAGTTCTAGCGGGGGGGGCAGAGACCCAGTACTTC. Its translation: CASSEVLAGGAETQYF.

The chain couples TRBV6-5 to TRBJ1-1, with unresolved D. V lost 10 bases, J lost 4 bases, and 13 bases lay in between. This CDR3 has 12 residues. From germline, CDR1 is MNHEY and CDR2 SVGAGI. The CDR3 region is CATRGMVTEAFF. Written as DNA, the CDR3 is TGTGCCACCCGTGGGATGGTCACTGAAGCTTTCTTT.

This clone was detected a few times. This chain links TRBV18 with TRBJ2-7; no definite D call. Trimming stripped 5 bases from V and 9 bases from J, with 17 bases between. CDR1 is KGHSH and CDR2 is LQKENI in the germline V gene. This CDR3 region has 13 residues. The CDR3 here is CASSTQAREGQYF. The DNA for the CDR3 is TGTGCCAGCTCAACCCAAGCCCGCGAAGGGCAGTACTTC.

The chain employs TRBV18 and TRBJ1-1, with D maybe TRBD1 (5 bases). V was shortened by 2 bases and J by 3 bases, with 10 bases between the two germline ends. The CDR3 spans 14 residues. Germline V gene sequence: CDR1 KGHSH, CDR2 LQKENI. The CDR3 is CASSPTGAYTEAFF. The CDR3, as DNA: TGTGCCAGCTCACCAACCGGGGCTTACACTGAAGCTTTCTTT.

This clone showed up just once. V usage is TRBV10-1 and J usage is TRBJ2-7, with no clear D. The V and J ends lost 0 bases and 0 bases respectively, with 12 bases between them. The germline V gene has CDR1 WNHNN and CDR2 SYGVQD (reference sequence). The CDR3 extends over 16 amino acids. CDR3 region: CASSESKVGHSYEQYF. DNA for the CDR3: TGCGCCAGCAGTGAGTCGAAGGTTGGGCACTCCTACGAGCAGTACTTC.

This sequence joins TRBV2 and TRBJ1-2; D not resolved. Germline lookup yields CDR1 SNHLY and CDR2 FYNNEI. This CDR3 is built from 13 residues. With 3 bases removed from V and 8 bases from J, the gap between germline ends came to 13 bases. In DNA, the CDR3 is TGTGCCAGCAGTGAGGAGGGCTTTGGCGGCTACACCTTC. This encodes CASSEEGFGGYTF.

CDR3: CASSQGYGSMNTEAFF. The DNA for the CDR3 is TGTGCCAGCAGCCAAGGCTATGGGTCGATGAACACTGAAGCTTTCTTT. The chain employs TRBV3-1 (or the pseudogene TRBV3-2) and TRBJ1-1; D gene uncertain. The length of the CDR3 is 16 residues. CDR1 LGHDT and CDR2 YNNKEL come from the germline V gene (reference sequence). Deletions cut 1 base from V and 0 bases from J, with 12 bases between.

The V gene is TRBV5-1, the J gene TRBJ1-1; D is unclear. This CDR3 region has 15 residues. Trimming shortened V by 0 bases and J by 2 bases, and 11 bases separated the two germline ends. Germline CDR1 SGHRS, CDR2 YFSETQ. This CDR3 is CASSLEPGYNTEAFF. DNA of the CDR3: TGCGCCAGCAGCTTGGAGCCAGGTTATAACACTGAAGCTTTCTTT.

The CDR3 nucleotides are TGTGCCAGCAGCTTAGTTAGTAACTATGGCTACACCTTC. Amino acid sequence: CASSLVSNYGYTF. The J gene is TRBJ1-2, the V gene TRBV7-9; D unresolved. V was pared by 1 base and J by 1 base, with 4 bases between. There are 13 residues in the CDR3. Germline values: CDR1 SEHNR, CDR2 FQNEAQ (reference sequence).

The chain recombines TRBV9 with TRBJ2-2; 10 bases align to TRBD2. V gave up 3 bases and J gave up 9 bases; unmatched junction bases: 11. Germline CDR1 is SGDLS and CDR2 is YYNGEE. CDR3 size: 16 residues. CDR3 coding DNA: TGTGCCAGCAGCGAGCCCGATAGCGGGGGGCCTCGGGAGCTGTTTTTT. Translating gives CASSEPDSGGPRELFF.

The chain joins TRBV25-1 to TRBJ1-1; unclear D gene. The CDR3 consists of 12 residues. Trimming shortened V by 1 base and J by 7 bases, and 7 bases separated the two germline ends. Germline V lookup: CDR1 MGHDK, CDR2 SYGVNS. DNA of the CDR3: TGTGCCAGCAGTGAATTCGGGAGTGAAGCTTTCTTT. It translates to CASSEFGSEAFF.

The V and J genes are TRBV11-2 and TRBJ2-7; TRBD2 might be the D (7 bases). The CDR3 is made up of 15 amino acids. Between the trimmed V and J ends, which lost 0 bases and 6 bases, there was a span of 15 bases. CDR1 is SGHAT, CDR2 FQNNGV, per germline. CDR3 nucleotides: TGTGCCAGCAGCTTAGATAGGGGGGGGCATGGCGAGCAGTACTTC. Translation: CASSLDRGGHGEQYF. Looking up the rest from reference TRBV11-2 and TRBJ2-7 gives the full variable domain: EAGVAQSPRYKIIEKRQSVAFWCNPISGHATLYWYQQILGQGPKLLIQFQNNGVVDDSQLPKDRFSAERLKGVDSTLKIQPAKLEDSAVYLCASSLDRGGHGEQYFGPGTRLTVT.

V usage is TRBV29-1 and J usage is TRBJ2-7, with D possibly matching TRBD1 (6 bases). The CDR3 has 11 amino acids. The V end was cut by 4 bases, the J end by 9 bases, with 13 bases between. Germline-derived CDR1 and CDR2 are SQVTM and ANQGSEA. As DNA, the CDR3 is TGCAGCGTTGCACCAGGGGACGGGCAGTACTTC. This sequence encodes CSVAPGDGQYF.

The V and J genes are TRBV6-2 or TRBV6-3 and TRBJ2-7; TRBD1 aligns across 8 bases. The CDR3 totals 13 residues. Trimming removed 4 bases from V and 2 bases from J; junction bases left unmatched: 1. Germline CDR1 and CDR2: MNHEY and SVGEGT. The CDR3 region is CASSWTGTYEQYF. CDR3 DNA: TGTGCCAGCAGTTGGACAGGGACCTACGAGCAGTACTTC.

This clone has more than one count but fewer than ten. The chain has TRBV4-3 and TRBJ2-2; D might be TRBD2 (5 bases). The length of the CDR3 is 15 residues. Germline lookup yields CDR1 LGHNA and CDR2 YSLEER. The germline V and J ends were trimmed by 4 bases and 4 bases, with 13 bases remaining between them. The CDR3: CASSRDWTATGELFF. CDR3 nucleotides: TGCGCCAGCAGCCGTGATTGGACTGCCACCGGGGAGCTGTTTTTT.

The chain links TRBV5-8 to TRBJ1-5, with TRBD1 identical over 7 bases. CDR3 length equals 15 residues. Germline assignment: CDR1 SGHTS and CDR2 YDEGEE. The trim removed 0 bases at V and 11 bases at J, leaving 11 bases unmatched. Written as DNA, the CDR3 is TGTGCCAGCAGCTTGGCCCAGGGGGTCTGGGAGGCCCAGCATTTT. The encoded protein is CASSLAQGVWEAQHF. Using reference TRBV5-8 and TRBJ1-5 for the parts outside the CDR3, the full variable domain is EAGVTQSPTHLIKTRGQQATLRCSPISGHTSVYWYQQALGLGLQFLLWYDEGEERNRGNFPPRFSGRQFPNYSSELNVNALELEDSALYLCASSLAQGVWEAQHFGDGTRLSIL.

The CDR3 sequence is CASTDDRVIEQYF. CDR3 bases: TGTGCCAGCACTGATGACAGGGTCATCGAGCAGTACTTC. V gene TRBV2 combines with J gene TRBJ2-7, with 7 bases fitting TRBD1. V dropped 7 bases and J dropped 6; count of bases not matched to a gene: 9. Germline CDR1 is SNHLY and CDR2 is FYNNEI. CDR3 length equals 13 residues.

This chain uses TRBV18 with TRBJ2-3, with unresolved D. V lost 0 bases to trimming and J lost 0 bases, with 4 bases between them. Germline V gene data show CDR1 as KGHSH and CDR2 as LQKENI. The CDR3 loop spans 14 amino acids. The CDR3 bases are TGTGCCAGCTCACCACCGGCTAGCACAGATACGCAGTATTTT. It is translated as CASSPPASTDTQYF.

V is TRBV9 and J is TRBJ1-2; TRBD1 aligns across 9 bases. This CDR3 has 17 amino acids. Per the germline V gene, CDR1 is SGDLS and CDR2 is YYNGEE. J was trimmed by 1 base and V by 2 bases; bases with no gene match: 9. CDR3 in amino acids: CASSVDPGTGFNYGYTF. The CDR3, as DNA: TGTGCCAGCAGCGTGGACCCCGGGACAGGGTTTAACTATGGCTACACCTTC.